What follows are 27 T cell receptor beta chains derived from one specimen sequenced in a study of T-cell reconstitution after alpha-beta-depleted transplantation in children. It was with unique molecular identifiers that the TCRbeta library was prepared. In TCRdb, the PCR reads were re-called with MiXCR into one record per CDR3 protein. The sample comprises around 440,000 distinct CDR3 sequences, 15% to 20% of which are singletons, and just under 30% rests with the top ten. Sequences were derived from PBMCs, mostly from graft donor cells, sampled 360 days after TCRalphabeta/CD19-depleted stem cell transplant. The receptors were sampled from a boy in the first two years of life who had a stem cell transplant for Wiskott-Aldrich syndrome, so the T cells may come from the graft donor.

This chain links TRBV24-1 with TRBJ2-2; D unresolved. The CDR3 totals 12 residues. Germline CDR1 and CDR2: KGHDR and SFDVKD. The germline V and J ends were trimmed by 3 bases and 8 bases, with 6 bases remaining between them. CDR3 bases: TGTGCCACCAGTGATGGGCGGGGGGAGCTGTTTTTT. This gives the protein CATSDGRGELFF.

The chain uses TRBV28 and TRBJ2-5, with a possible D match to TRBD2 (6 bases). Germline-derived CDR1 and CDR2 are MDHEN and SYDVKM. Trimming took 4 bases from V and 2 from J, leaving 11 bases between them. The CDR3 is 14 amino acids. The CDR3 reads CASSWAGRQETQYF. The DNA of the CDR3 is TGTGCCAGCAGTTGGGCGGGACGTCAAGAGACCCAGTACTTC.

In this sample, this clonotype turned up a few times. This chain joins TRBV5-5 and TRBJ2-7, with 7 bases fitting TRBD2. The CDR3 length is 15 residues. Germline trimming cut 3 bases from V and 3 bases from J; bases unmatched to any gene: 9. Germline CDR1 SGHKS, CDR2 YYEKEE (reference sequence). DNA of the CDR3: TGTGCCAGCAGCTCTGACCCGGGACTACACTACGAGCAGTACTTC. It is translated as CASSSDPGLHYEQYF. Together with reference TRBV5-5 and TRBJ2-7, the CDR3 gives the full variable domain: DAGVTQSPTHLIKTRGQQVTLRCSPISGHKSVSWYQQVLGQGPQFIFQYYEKEERGRGNFPDRFSARQFPNYSSELNVNALLLGDSALYLCASSSDPGLHYEQYFGPGTRLTVT.

The chain has TRBV14 and TRBJ2-7; D might be TRBD1 (5 bases). CDR1 is SGHDN and CDR2 is FVKESK in the germline V gene. The CDR3 extends over 16 amino acids. V was cut by 1 base and J by 0 bases, with 13 bases left in between. CDR3 sequence: CASSQGQGTFSYEQYF. The DNA of the CDR3 is TGTGCCAGCAGCCAAGGTCAGGGCACCTTCTCCTACGAGCAGTACTTC. Based on the CDR3 plus reference TRBV14 and TRBJ2-7, the full variable domain is EAGVTQFPSHSVIEKGQTVTLRCDPISGHDNLYWYRRVMGKEIKFLLHFVKESKQDESGMPNNRFLAERTGGTYSTLKVQPAELEDSGVYFCASSQGQGTFSYEQYFGPGTRLTVT.

The chain carries TRBV29-1 and TRBJ2-2, with 7 bases that match TRBD2. From germline, CDR1 is SQVTM and CDR2 ANQGSEA. The CDR3 totals 14 residues. V dropped 4 bases and J dropped 0; count of bases not matched to a gene: 2. DNA for the CDR3: TGCAGCGTTGGGGCGGGAGCGAACACCGGGGAGCTGTTTTTT. Encoded protein: CSVGAGANTGELFF.

In its sample, this clonotype was seen a few times. This sequence joins TRBV12-3 or TRBV12-4 and TRBJ2-1; possible D gene TRBD1, 5 bases. CDR3 length equals 17 residues. Trimming removed 2 bases at V and 4 bases at J, with 18 bases between. In DNA form, the CDR3 reads TGTGCCAGCAGTTTATTAGGGGCAAGGGGTCTTTACAATGAGCAGTTCTTC. Its translation: CASSLLGARGLYNEQFF.

This clonotype came up a few times. The gene calls are TRBV12-3 or TRBV12-4 and TRBJ2-2, with D possibly being TRBD1 (5 bases). V gave up 2 bases and J gave up 4 bases, with 11 bases separating them. The length of the CDR3 is 15 residues. CDR3 in DNA: TGTGCCAGCAGTTTATTACGACAGATCACCGGGGAGCTGTTTTTT. This encodes CASSLLRQITGELFF.

This clonotype was seen more than once but under ten times. The rearrangement uses TRBV7-9 and TRBJ2-5; 10 positions agree with TRBD2. In germline, CDR1 is SEHNR, CDR2 FQNEAQ (reference sequence). Trimming removed 6 bases from V and 5 bases from J; junction bases left unmatched: 6. This CDR3 contains 14 residues. The CDR3 DNA sequence: TGTGCCAGCAGAAGCGGGAGGGCCTCCGAGACCCAGTACTTC. Protein product: CASRSGRASETQYF.

J is TRBJ2-5 and V is TRBV6-6; D is undetermined. The germline V gene has CDR1 MNHNY and CDR2 SVGAGI (reference sequence). This CDR3 has 12 residues. Trimming stripped 4 bases from V and 1 base from J, with 4 bases between. The DNA of the CDR3 is TGTGCCAGCAGTTGTTGCCAAGAGACCCAGTACTTC. Amino acid sequence: CASSCCQETQYF.

The chain links TRBV24-1 to TRBJ1-2; no definite D call. Germline lookup yields CDR1 KGHDR and CDR2 SFDVKD. This CDR3 is 12 amino acids long. V was pared by 5 bases and J by 0 bases, with 3 bases between. The CDR3 sequence: CATSGPNYGYTF. The CDR3 DNA is TGTGCCACCAGTGGACCTAACTATGGCTACACCTTC.

V and J are TRBV9 and TRBJ2-1; 9 nucleotides match TRBD1. Germline V lookup: CDR1 SGDLS, CDR2 YYNGEE. Trimming cost V 9 bases and J 8 bases; bases outside gene matches: 12. This CDR3 region has 14 residues. The CDR3 sequence: CANKRDREVDEQFF. The CDR3 nucleotides read TGTGCCAATAAGCGGGACAGGGAAGTCGATGAGCAGTTCTTC.

This clonotype showed up just a few times. The chain has TRBV5-5 and TRBJ2-7; no clear D gene. Per the germline V gene, CDR1 is SGHKS and CDR2 is YYEKEE (reference sequence). The germline V and J ends were trimmed by 0 bases and 7 bases, with 14 bases remaining between them. CDR3 length: 14 residues. CDR3 nucleotides: TGTGCCAGCAGCTTGGAGAGGACCAGGATTGAGCAGTACTTC. This gives the protein CASSLERTRIEQYF.

The chain joins TRBV4-1 to TRBJ2-1; TRBD2 agrees at 10 bases. Germline CDR1 MGHRA, CDR2 YSYEKL. V trimming: 0 bases; J trimming: 2 bases; junction bases outside the gene matches: 4. The CDR3 totals 17 residues. Here the CDR3 reads CASSQDPSGRPYNEQFF. CDR3 bases: TGCGCCAGCAGCCAAGACCCTAGCGGGAGACCCTACAATGAGCAGTTCTTC.

This clonotype was observed a handful of times. J is TRBJ2-1 and V is TRBV28; possibly TRBD2 for D (7 bases). The CDR3 consists of 17 residues. Germline-derived CDR1 and CDR2 are MDHEN and SYDVKM. V dropped 1 base and J dropped 0 bases, with 13 bases sitting between them. CDR3 in DNA: TGTGCCAGCAGTTTATTCTCTCGGGGGGCCTCCTACAATGAGCAGTTCTTC. Protein: CASSLFSRGASYNEQFF.

The chain recombines TRBV24-1 with TRBJ2-3, with D tentatively TRBD1 or TRBD2 (5 bases each). This CDR3 region has 15 residues. CDR1 and CDR2 from the germline V gene are KGHDR and SFDVKD. Between the trimmed V and J ends, which lost 0 bases and 6 bases, there was a span of 12 bases. CDR3 in amino acids: CATSDLGTPEDTQYF. DNA for the CDR3: TGTGCCACCAGTGATTTGGGGACCCCGGAGGATACGCAGTATTTT.

This clonotype was recorded a few times. This chain links TRBV5-1 with TRBJ2-7, with 10 bases lining up with TRBD2. V trimming: 0 bases; J trimming: 3 bases; junction bases outside the gene matches: 9. The CDR3 extends over 17 amino acids. Per the germline V gene, CDR1 is SGHRS and CDR2 is YFSETQ. Here the CDR3 reads CASSLGQREGGNYEQYF. In DNA, the CDR3 is TGCGCCAGCAGCTTGGGCCAGCGGGAGGGCGGTAACTACGAGCAGTACTTC.

The table lists this clonotype with a few counts. The J gene is TRBJ2-2, the V gene TRBV12-3 or TRBV12-4; 10 bases match TRBD2. The V and J ends lost 5 bases and 4 bases, in that order; junction bases with no gene match: 4. The CDR3 consists of 15 residues. The CDR3 region is CASSPGLAITGELFF. The CDR3 DNA reads as TGTGCCAGCAGTCCGGGACTAGCGATCACCGGGGAGCTGTTTTTT.

This clonotype was detected ten times or more. V is TRBV12-3 or TRBV12-4 and J is TRBJ2-5; 8 bases map to TRBD1. The junction had 2 bases not matched to a gene; V was cut back by 3 bases and J by 2 bases. The length of the CDR3 is 14 residues. This chain's CDR3 is CASSFDRGQETQYF. CDR3 coding DNA: TGTGCCAGCAGTTTTGACAGGGGACAAGAGACCCAGTACTTC.

The chain joins TRBV3-1 to TRBJ2-7; 8 nucleotides agree with TRBD1. CDR1 and CDR2 from the germline V gene are LGHDT and YNNKEL (reference sequence). The CDR3 has 14 residues. V was clipped by 3 bases and J by 6 bases; unmatched bases: 7. This CDR3 is CASSHRGRGGEQYF. DNA for the CDR3: TGTGCCAGCAGCCACAGGGGGCGCGGAGGCGAGCAGTACTTC.

V gene TRBV15 combines with J gene TRBJ2-5, with 7 bases identical to TRBD2. V gave up 1 base and J gave up 1 base; unmatched junction bases: 6. Germline CDR1 reads LNHNV; CDR2 reads YYDKDF (reference sequence). The CDR3 length is 16 residues. CDR3 bases: TGTGCCACCAGCAGAGGGCTAGCGGAGGTCCAAGAGACCCAGTACTTC. Translated: CATSRGLAEVQETQYF.

The CDR3 protein is CASSLAPLAGVFTEQFF. CDR3 sequence (DNA): TGTGCCAGCAGCTTAGCCCCCCTAGCGGGAGTCTTTACTGAGCAGTTCTTC. The chain couples TRBV7-9 to TRBJ2-1; 10 nucleotides match TRBD2. J was trimmed by 9 bases and V by 0 bases; bases with no gene match: 11. The CDR3 has 17 residues. Germline values: CDR1 SEHNR, CDR2 FQNEAQ (reference sequence). Based on the CDR3 plus reference TRBV7-9 and TRBJ2-1, the full variable domain is DTGVSQNPRHKITKRGQNVTFRCDPISEHNRLYWYRQTLGQGPEFLTYFQNEAQLEKSRLLSDRFSAERPKGSFSTLEIQRTEQGDSAMYLCASSLAPLAGVFTEQFFGPGTRLTVL.

The gene calls are TRBV25-1 and TRBJ2-5; D could derive from TRBD1 or TRBD2 (5 bases each). Germline CDR1 MGHDK, CDR2 SYGVNS. The ends were cut back, 3 bases at V and 1 base at J, with 18 bases in the middle. The CDR3 extends over 17 amino acids. CDR3: CASSDAGPPGAQETQYF. In DNA form, the CDR3 reads TGTGCCAGCAGTGACGCCGGGCCCCCCGGGGCCCAAGAGACCCAGTACTTC.

The chain combines TRBV3-1 with TRBJ2-1; perhaps TRBD2 as D (5 bases). CDR1 is LGHDT, CDR2 YNNKEL, per germline (reference sequence). V lost 0 bases and J lost 10, with 7 bases in between. The CDR3 length is 12 residues. The CDR3 nucleotides read TGTGCCAGCAGCCAAGATCGGAGGGAGCAGTTCTTC. This encodes CASSQDRREQFF.

This clonotype was seen only a few times. The V and J genes are TRBV6-1 and TRBJ2-1; a weak D match, TRBD1 (6 bases). CDR3 size: 13 residues. Germline CDR1 and CDR2: MNHNS and SASEGT. Deletions cut 6 bases from V and 5 bases from J, with 11 bases between. The CDR3 sequence: CASSNRADNEQFF. The CDR3, as DNA: TGTGCCAGCAGCAACAGGGCAGACAATGAGCAGTTCTTC.

The V and J genes are TRBV20-1 and TRBJ2-1, with D perhaps given as TRBD1 or TRBD2 (7 bases each). This CDR3 has 15 residues. The V and J ends lost 0 bases and 7 bases respectively, with 16 bases between them. Germline CDR1 reads DFQATT; CDR2 reads SNEGSKA (reference sequence). In DNA, the CDR3 is TGCAGTGCTAGAGATGGGAGGGGGCAGTTGAATGAGCAGTTCTTC. Translation gives CSARDGRGQLNEQFF.

This clonotype was seen a handful of times. The chain carries TRBV12-3 or TRBV12-4 and TRBJ2-5, with TRBD2 matching over 12 bases. The CDR3 sequence is 18 residues long. The ends lost 6 bases at V and 4 bases at J; junction bases unmatched: 15. CDR3 in DNA: TGTGCCAGCAGCCTTAGGGGAGGACTAGCGGGATGGGGAGAGACCCAGTACTTC. It is translated as CASSLRGGLAGWGETQYF.

There are a few counts of this clonotype. The CDR3 region is CASSLPGASGRYEQYF. The CDR3 DNA reads TGTGCCAGCAGCCTACCCGGGGCTAGCGGGAGGTACGAGCAGTACTTC. This chain uses TRBV5-4 with TRBJ2-7, with 11 bases aligning to TRBD2. The CDR3 is made up of 16 amino acids. Germline CDR1 SGHNT, CDR2 YYREEE (reference sequence). The junction had 10 bases not matched to a gene; V was cut back by 4 bases and J by 4 bases.